This T cell receptor (beta chain) appears in the sequencing data of a study of CD8+ T cells in alopecia areata. RNA was isolated and reverse transcribed to cDNA, the sequencing template. Repertoires were generated with immunoSEQ multiplex PCR, while TCRdb's copy carries only in-frame clones and drops some. This sample has 150,000 or so clones, with more than 40% found just once. Germline V CDR1 and CDR2: LGHNA, YNFKEQ. Trimming pared 1 base from V and 4 bases from J, leaving 11 bases between. The CDR3 loop spans 15 amino acids. The TCR originated in a human donor with alopecia areata. The sample comprised CD4+ T cells sorted from blood. The chain joins TRBV4-2 to TRBJ1-5; D is unclear. CDR3 DNA: TGTGCCAGCAGCCAAGCCCGGGGTTATAATCAGCCCCAGCATTTT. As protein: CASSQARGYNQPQHF.